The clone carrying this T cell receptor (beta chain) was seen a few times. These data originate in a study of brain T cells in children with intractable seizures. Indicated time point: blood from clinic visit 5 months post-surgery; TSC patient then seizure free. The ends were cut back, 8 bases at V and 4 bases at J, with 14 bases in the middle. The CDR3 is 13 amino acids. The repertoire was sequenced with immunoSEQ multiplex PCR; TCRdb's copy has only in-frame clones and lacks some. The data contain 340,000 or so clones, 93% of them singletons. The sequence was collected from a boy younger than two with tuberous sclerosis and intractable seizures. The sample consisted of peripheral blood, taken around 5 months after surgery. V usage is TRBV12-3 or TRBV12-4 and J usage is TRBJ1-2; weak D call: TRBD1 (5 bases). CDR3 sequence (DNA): TGTGCCAGCGGGTGGGGCAGCCTCTATGGCTACACCTTC. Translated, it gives CASGWGSLYGYTF.